These 29 T cell receptor beta chains were all obtained from the same sample, sequenced in a study of STAT5B mutations in CD4+ large granular lymphocyte leukemia. The repertoire was sequenced with immunoSEQ multiplex PCR; TCRdb's copy has only in-frame clones and lacks some. The sample holds about 9,600 clones; roughly four fifths are singletons and the top ten take about 72%. Material: PBMCs. These receptor sequences come from a man between 60 and 75 years old with CD4+ T-cell large granular lymphocyte leukemia.

CDR3 sequence: CASSDRAEAFF. The CDR3 DNA reads TGTGCCAGCAGTGACCGTGCTGAAGCTTTCTTT. The chain uses TRBV2 and TRBJ1-1; D unresolved. The germline CDR1 and CDR2 sequences are SNHLY and FYNNEI. The CDR3 covers 11 residues. V lost 3 bases, J lost 6 bases, and 5 bases lay in between. Full variable domain (rest looked up from reference TRBV2 and TRBJ1-1): EPEVTQTPSHQVTQMGQEVILRCVPISNHLYFYWYRQILGQKVEFLVSFYNNEISEKSEIFDDQFSVERPDGSNFTLKIRSTKLEDSAMYFCASSDRAEAFFGQGTRLTVV.

In its sample, this clone was seen a few times. CDR3 residues: CASSLGQRTGELFF. The CDR3 nucleotides are TGCGCCAGCAGCCTAGGACAGAGAACCGGGGAGCTGTTTTTT. The chain joins TRBV4-1 to TRBJ2-2; the D gene is possibly TRBD1 (6 bases). V lost 4 bases, J lost 5 bases, and 11 bases lay in between. The germline V gene encodes CDR1 MGHRA and CDR2 YSYEKL. CDR3 length equals 14 residues.

The chain has TRBV11-1 and TRBJ2-7; 8 nucleotides match TRBD1. V shed 4 bases, J shed 7 bases, and the junction held 12 bases outside the gene matches. Germline-derived CDR1 and CDR2 are SGHAT and FQDESV (reference sequence). The CDR3 length is 15 residues. The CDR3 DNA sequence: TGTGCCAGCAGCTCCGGACAGGGCCTGGGTTGGGAGCAGTACTTC. This sequence encodes CASSSGQGLGWEQYF. The full variable domain, rest sourced from reference TRBV11-1 and TRBJ2-7, is EAEVAQSPRYKITEKSQAVAFWCDPISGHATLYWYRQILGQGPELLVQFQDESVVDDSQLPKDRFSAERLKGVDSTLKIQPAELGDSAMYLCASSSGQGLGWEQYFGPGTRLTVT.

The chain links TRBV11-1 to TRBJ2-4, with a tentative D call TRBD1 (5 bases). V lost 0 bases, J lost 6 bases, and 15 bases lay in between. The CDR3 consists of 16 residues. Germline V gene data show CDR1 as SGHAT and CDR2 as FQDESV (reference sequence). DNA for the CDR3: TGTGCCAGCAGCTTAGCGTCCAGGGCTGGTGGAAACATTCAGTACTTC. The encoded protein is CASSLASRAGGNIQYF.

The gene calls are TRBV28 and TRBJ1-1; D possibly corresponds to TRBD1 (6 bases). In germline, CDR1 is MDHEN, CDR2 SYDVKM. Between the trimmed V and J ends, which lost 0 bases and 2 bases, there was a span of 19 bases. The CDR3 consists of 18 residues. The CDR3 DNA reads as TGTGCCAGCAGTTTATGGGAAAAGGCAGGGGAGAATAACACTGAAGCTTTCTTT. Translated, it gives CASSLWEKAGENNTEAFF.

This clone was seen just once. V usage is TRBV7-3 and J usage is TRBJ2-1; 10 bases are a match to TRBD2. The J segment lost 10 bases and the V segment lost 6 bases, leaving 9 bases of the junction unmatched. The CDR3 consists of 14 residues. The V gene's germline CDR1 is SGHTA and CDR2 FQGTGA. The CDR3 DNA sequence: TGTGCCAGCAGACCTTCTAGCGGGAGTTCGGAGCAGTTCTTC. Its translation is CASRPSSGSSEQFF. The whole variable domain, filled in from reference TRBV7-3 and TRBJ2-1, reads GAGVSQTPSNKVTEKGKYVELRCDPISGHTALYWYRQSLGQGPEFLIYFQGTGAADDSGLPNDRFFAVRPEGSVSTLKIQRTERGDSAVYLCASRPSSGSSEQFFGPGTRLTVL.

This chain connects TRBV30 to TRBJ2-7; TRBD1 aligns across 9 bases. Per germline, CDR1 GTSNPN and CDR2 SVGIG (reference sequence). The CDR3 has 15 residues. J was trimmed by 7 bases and V by 2 bases; bases with no gene match: 12. DNA of the CDR3: TGTGCCTGGAGTTTAACCGGGACAGGGTCGCGGGAGCAGTACTTC. It is translated as CAWSLTGTGSREQYF.

V and J are TRBV7-9 and TRBJ1-1, with a tentative D call TRBD1 (5 bases). Looked up from germline, CDR1 is SEHNR and CDR2 is FQNEAQ (reference sequence). This CDR3 is 14 amino acids long. V lost 8 bases to trimming and J lost 4 bases, with 17 bases between them. CDR3 region: CASGIHSGGTEAFF. CDR3 coding DNA: TGTGCCAGCGGTATCCATTCGGGGGGCACTGAAGCTTTCTTT.

The J gene is TRBJ2-1, the V gene TRBV7-3; 8 nucleotides align to TRBD2. Germline loops: CDR1 SGHTA, CDR2 FQGTGA. With V trimmed by 5 bases and J by 7 bases, 10 bases remained unmatched. This CDR3 comprises 15 residues. This chain's CDR3 is CASSPNSGISNEQFF. The CDR3 DNA reads TGTGCCAGCAGCCCCAATAGCGGGATATCTAATGAGCAGTTCTTC.

This clone was detected once. V gene TRBV19 combines with J gene TRBJ2-7, with TRBD1 as a possible D gene (6 bases). The CDR3 totals 14 residues. V was shortened by 4 bases and J by 0 bases, with 10 bases between the two germline ends. The germline CDR1 and CDR2 sequences are LNHDA and SQIVND (reference sequence). The CDR3 DNA reads as TGTGCCAGTAGTAAAAGGGGGAACTCCTACGAGCAGTACTTC. Translating it yields CASSKRGNSYEQYF.

The chain links TRBV5-1 to TRBJ1-4; a weak D match, TRBD1 (6 bases). CDR1 is SGHRS, CDR2 YFSETQ, per germline. The CDR3 sequence is 15 residues long. V was pared by 0 bases and J by 5 bases, with 11 bases between. CDR3 in amino acids: CASSLDREPNEKLFF. CDR3 nucleotides: TGCGCCAGCAGCTTGGACAGGGAACCGAATGAAAAACTGTTTTTT.

CDR3 region: CASSYGDMMNTEAFF. The CDR3 nucleotides read TGTGCCAGCAGTTACGGGGACATGATGAACACTGAAGCTTTCTTT. This chain links TRBV6-5 with TRBJ1-1; weak D call: TRBD1 (6 bases). CDR1 is MNHEY and CDR2 is SVGAGI in the germline V gene. The CDR3 is 15 amino acids. Trimming pared 2 bases from V and 0 bases from J, leaving 10 bases between.

V usage is TRBV7-2 and J usage is TRBJ2-5; D perhaps matches TRBD1 (6 bases). Trimming stripped 0 bases from V and 3 bases from J, with 11 bases between. The germline V gene encodes CDR1 SGHTA and CDR2 FQGNSA. This CDR3 region has 15 residues. CDR3 sequence: CASSLAAGAKETQYF. In DNA, the CDR3 is TGTGCCAGCAGCTTAGCGGCAGGGGCCAAAGAGACCCAGTACTTC.

This chain connects TRBV7-6 to TRBJ2-7, with 9 bases lining up with TRBD1. CDR3 size: 15 residues. Germline V gene sequence: CDR1 SGHVS, CDR2 FNYEAQ. J gave up 1 base and V 0 bases, and 1 base lay outside the gene matches. CDR3 DNA: TGTGCCAGCAGCTTAGCTGACAGGGGGTCCTACGAGCAGTACTTC. It translates to CASSLADRGSYEQYF.

This sequence joins TRBV2 and TRBJ1-5; a weak D match, TRBD1 (5 bases). The CDR3 runs 16 residues. The germline CDR1 and CDR2 sequences are SNHLY and FYNNEI. The ends were cut back, 5 bases at V and 1 base at J, with 15 bases in the middle. CDR3 sequence (DNA): TGTGCCAGCAGTCTGTCGAGCGGGGGAAGCAATCAGCCCCAGCATTTT. Protein product: CASSLSSGGSNQPQHF.

The chain uses TRBV18 and TRBJ2-5, with 10 bases aligning to TRBD1. The CDR3 runs to 13 residues. Per the germline V gene, CDR1 is KGHSH and CDR2 is LQKENI. Trimming at V came to 3 bases and at J to 9 bases, leaving 4 bases not matched to a gene. The CDR3 reads CASSPGQGKSQYF. CDR3 nucleotide sequence: TGTGCCAGCTCACCGGGACAGGGGAAGTCCCAGTACTTC.

The chain carries TRBV15 and TRBJ2-7; 7 nucleotides match TRBD1. Per germline, CDR1 LNHNV and CDR2 YYDKDF (reference sequence). The CDR3 length is 13 residues. Trimming at V came to 4 bases and at J to 2 bases, leaving 2 bases not matched to a gene. DNA of the CDR3: TGTGCCACCAGCATACAGGGGCCCTACGAGCAGTACTTC. This encodes CATSIQGPYEQYF.

The chain employs TRBV11-3 and TRBJ1-2, with a weak D call TRBD1 (6 bases). Germline CDR1 SGHNT, CDR2 YENEEA. V lost 5 bases, J lost 8 bases, and 15 bases lay in between. The length of the CDR3 is 13 residues. CDR3 protein: CASSGPGGQGYTF. In DNA, the CDR3 is TGTGCCAGCAGCGGACCGGGGGGGCAGGGCTACACCTTC.

The chain employs TRBV27 and TRBJ2-5, with 7 nucleotides matching TRBD1. Germline-derived CDR1 and CDR2 are MNHEY and SMNVEV (reference sequence). The CDR3 runs to 13 residues. V shed 4 bases, J shed 8 bases, and the junction held 7 bases outside the gene matches. In nucleotides, the CDR3 is TGTGCCAGCAGTTACAGGGGTTCCGATACCCAGTACTTC. Residues: CASSYRGSDTQYF.

V is TRBV2 and J is TRBJ2-5; D unresolved. Germline V gene sequence: CDR1 SNHLY, CDR2 FYNNEI. The CDR3 runs 13 residues. Trimming pared 4 bases from V and 0 bases from J, leaving 6 bases between. This CDR3 is CASSGRNQETQYF. CDR3 sequence (DNA): TGTGCCAGCAGTGGTCGGAACCAAGAGACCCAGTACTTC.

This chain joins TRBV2 and TRBJ1-5; weak D call: TRBD1 (5 bases). This CDR3 is built from 14 residues. CDR1 and CDR2 from the germline V gene are SNHLY and FYNNEI. Trimming removed 7 bases at V and 1 base at J, with 11 bases between. This CDR3 is CASIGGTSNQPQHF. Here the CDR3 DNA reads TGTGCCAGCATTGGCGGGACCAGCAATCAGCCCCAGCATTTT.

The chain couples TRBV28 to TRBJ2-2; D may match TRBD1 or TRBD2 (6 bases each). The CDR3 has 13 amino acids. Germline V CDR1 and CDR2: MDHEN, SYDVKM. V shed 5 bases and J shed 6 bases, with 10 bases lying between them. This CDR3 is CASSKRGAGELFF. CDR3 nucleotide sequence: TGTGCCAGCAGTAAGAGGGGGGCCGGGGAGCTGTTTTTT.

The genes are TRBV5-6 and TRBJ1-1, with D unresolved. This CDR3 contains 16 residues. Germline assignment: CDR1 SGHDT and CDR2 YYEEEE. Trimming cost V 3 bases and J 0 bases, with 15 bases left between them. This CDR3 is CASSSLEEGMNTEAFF. The CDR3 nucleotides are TGTGCCAGCAGCTCCCTAGAGGAAGGGATGAACACTGAAGCTTTCTTT. Using reference TRBV5-6 and TRBJ1-1 for the parts outside the CDR3, the full variable domain is DAGVTQSPTHLIKTRGQQVTLRCSPKSGHDTVSWYQQALGQGPQFIFQYYEEEERQRGNFPDRFSGHQFPNYSSELNVNALLLGDSALYLCASSSLEEGMNTEAFFGQGTRLTVV.

This clone was seen only a few times. The chain combines TRBV29-1 with TRBJ1-5; TRBD1 might be the D (6 bases). This CDR3 region has 14 residues. Germline CDR1 and CDR2: SQVTM and ANQGSEA. V was trimmed by 3 bases and J by 3 bases, leaving 12 bases between them. The CDR3 loop reads CSVDTGGNNQPQHF. In nucleotides, the CDR3 is TGCAGCGTTGATACGGGGGGCAACAATCAGCCCCAGCATTTT.

The chain combines TRBV9 with TRBJ2-2; no reliable D call. In germline, CDR1 is SGDLS, CDR2 YYNGEE. The CDR3 loop spans 16 amino acids. Trimming removed 3 bases from V and 5 bases from J, with 17 bases in between. CDR3 DNA: TGTGCCAGCAGCGGACGGGTAGTCTTCGGTACCGGGGAGCTGTTTTTT. Translation gives CASSGRVVFGTGELFF.

This rearrangement joins TRBV4-3 to TRBJ2-1; D is uncertain. The germline CDR1 and CDR2 sequences are LGHNA and YSLEER. The CDR3 runs to 13 residues. Trimming left V 0 bases short and J 5 bases short, with 5 bases between. The CDR3 region is CASSQDGDNEQFF. In nucleotides, the CDR3 is TGCGCCAGCAGCCAAGATGGGGACAATGAGCAGTTCTTC.

This clone was seen a single time. The chain joins TRBV27 to TRBJ2-1; 14 nucleotides agree with TRBD2. There are 15 residues in the CDR3. CDR1 is MNHEY and CDR2 is SMNVEV in the germline V gene (reference sequence). The J segment lost 9 bases and the V segment lost 6 bases, leaving 7 bases of the junction unmatched. CDR3 DNA sequence: TGTGCCAGCAGGCCGGGACTAGCGGGAGAGGGTGAGCAGTTCTTC. Translation gives CASRPGLAGEGEQFF.

V is TRBV4-3 and J is TRBJ2-1; D gene uncertain. This CDR3 spans 14 amino acids. CDR1 is LGHNA, CDR2 YSLEER, per germline. Trimming removed 1 base from V and 9 bases from J, with 13 bases in between. DNA of the CDR3: TGCGCCAGCAGCCAAGTCAATGGGGTCGGTGAGCAGTTCTTC. Amino acid sequence: CASSQVNGVGEQFF.

The rearrangement links TRBV7-9 to TRBJ2-7; D is unresolved. The CDR3 covers 14 residues. CDR1 is SEHNR and CDR2 is FQNEAQ in the germline V gene (reference sequence). V lost 0 bases, J lost 3 bases, and 9 bases lay in between. CDR3 coding DNA: TGTGCCAGCAGCTTAGCCACTCCTTTCTACGAGCAGTACTTC. Translated: CASSLATPFYEQYF.